This T cell receptor beta chain was documented in a study of early T cells in non-severe SARS-CoV-2 infection. CDR1 is SGHVS and CDR2 is FQNEAQ in the germline V gene. The CDR3 is 14 residues long. Trimming left V 4 bases short and J 1 base short, with 8 bases between. This clonotype came up a few times. TCRdb processed the 5' RACE reads anew with MiXCR; each CDR3 protein has one entry. This sample carries approximately 75,000 distinct CDR3 sequences, approximately 14% of them seen once, and the ten largest clones take about 3.7%. This sequence was found in an adult who was a healthcare worker with PCR-confirmed SARS-CoV-2 infection or an uninfected control (not recorded which). The chain links TRBV7-8 to TRBJ1-5; D is ambiguous. Specimen: whole blood, collected at baseline. The CDR3: CASSSQRSNQPQHF. In nucleotides, the CDR3 is TGTGCCAGCAGCTCACAGAGGAGCAATCAGCCCCAGCATTTT.